This TCR beta chain is from a study of shared T cell receptors in the human thymus. Method: immunoSEQ multiplex PCR; TCRdb's copy keeps in-frame clones and lacks some. This table holds 500,000 to 750,000 clones, 85% to 90% found once. In addition, the sample was reused for a study of human thymus T cells. This second study notes: Having surgery to correct congenital heart defects, healthy Finnish infants acted as the donors. Corrective cardiac surgery supplied the resected thymus tissue. Repertoires sampled from thymus and blood appeared biased in V and J gene usage. Related work showed strongly overlapping thymic repertoires across unrelated individuals.

This sequence was found in a boy in the first two years of life with a congenital heart defect. Sequencing input: thymocytes.

CDR3 nucleotide sequence: TGTGCCAGCAGTCCCCGGGGTGTAGGGGGTAGATATAGCAATCAGCCCCAGCATTTT. It codes for CASSPRGVGGRYSNQPQHF. This sequence joins TRBV27 and TRBJ1-5; possibly TRBD1 for D (6 bases). The germline V and J ends were trimmed by 5 bases and 0 bases, with 23 bases remaining between them. This CDR3 comprises 19 residues. Germline V gene lookup returns CDR1 MNHEY and CDR2 SMNVEV (reference sequence).